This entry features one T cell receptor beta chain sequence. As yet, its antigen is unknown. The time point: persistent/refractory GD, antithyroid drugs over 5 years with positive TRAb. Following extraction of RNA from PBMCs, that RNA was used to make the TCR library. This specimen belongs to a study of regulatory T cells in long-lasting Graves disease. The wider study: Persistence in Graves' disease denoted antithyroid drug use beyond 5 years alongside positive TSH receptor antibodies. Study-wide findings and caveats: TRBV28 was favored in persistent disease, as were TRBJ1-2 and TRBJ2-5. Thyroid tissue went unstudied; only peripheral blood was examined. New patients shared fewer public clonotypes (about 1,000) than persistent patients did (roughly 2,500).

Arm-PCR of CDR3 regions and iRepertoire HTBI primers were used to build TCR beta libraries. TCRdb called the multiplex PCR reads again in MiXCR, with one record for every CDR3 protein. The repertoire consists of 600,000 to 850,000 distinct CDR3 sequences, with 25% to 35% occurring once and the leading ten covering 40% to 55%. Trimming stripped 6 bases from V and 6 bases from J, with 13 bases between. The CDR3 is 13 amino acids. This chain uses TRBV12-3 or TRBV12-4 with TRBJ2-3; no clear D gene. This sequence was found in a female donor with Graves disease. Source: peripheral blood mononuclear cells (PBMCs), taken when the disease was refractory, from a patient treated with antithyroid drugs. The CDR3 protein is CASRRLTTDTQYF. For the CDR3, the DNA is TGTGCCAGCAGACGGCTAACTACGGATACGCAGTATTTT.